Presented here are 24 T cell receptor beta chains from one specimen sequenced in a study of CD8+ T cells in alopecia areata. Reverse transcribed after extraction, RNA yielded cDNA as the sequencing template. Repertoires were generated with immunoSEQ multiplex PCR, while TCRdb's copy carries only in-frame clones and drops some. Of tens of thousands of clones in the sample, about three fifths are singletons; the top ten hold roughly 18%. Specimen: NKG2D-high CD8+ T cells sorted from blood. The receptor source for this set is a human donor with alopecia areata.

The chain couples TRBV13 to TRBJ2-5, with TRBD2 identical over 13 bases. Germline-derived CDR1 and CDR2 are PRHDT and FYEKMQ (reference sequence). The trim removed 5 bases at V and 2 bases at J, leaving 5 bases unmatched. The CDR3 runs 16 residues. CDR3 DNA: TGTGCCAGCAGCCAAGGACTAGCGGGAGAACAAGAGACCCAGTACTTC. Protein: CASSQGLAGEQETQYF.

The chain recombines TRBV4-1 with TRBJ2-7; TRBD1 might be the D (6 bases). The CDR3 runs 17 residues. Germline-derived CDR1 and CDR2 are MGHRA and YSYEKL. V was shortened by 1 base and J by 3 bases, with 19 bases between the two germline ends. The DNA for the CDR3 is TGCGCCAGCAGCCAAGTCGTCTTGACAGGCACGATCTACGAGCAGTACTTC. Its translation: CASSQVVLTGTIYEQYF.

This clone has just a few counts. This chain connects TRBV4-1 to TRBJ2-6; D might be TRBD1 (6 bases). Per germline, CDR1 MGHRA and CDR2 YSYEKL. The V end lost 4 bases, the J end lost 0 bases, and 13 bases lay between the germline ends. The CDR3 spans 17 residues. The DNA of the CDR3 is TGCGCCAGCAGCCGGGACACAGTTAACTCTGGGGCCAACGTCCTGACTTTC. Residues: CASSRDTVNSGANVLTF.

The chain recombines TRBV9 with TRBJ2-1; the D is unclear. Trimming left V 6 bases short and J 1 base short, with 11 bases between. The CDR3 is 14 residues long. Germline lookup yields CDR1 SGDLS and CDR2 YYNGEE. The CDR3 DNA is TGTGCCAGCACCGGGCCCGATTCCTACAATGAGCAGTTCTTC. Translating gives CASTGPDSYNEQFF.

CDR3 coding DNA: TGTGCCAGCAGTGAGTCAGGTGCAAATGAGCAGTTCTTC. This gives the protein CASSESGANEQFF. This rearrangement joins TRBV2 to TRBJ2-1; the D is unclear. The V end was cut by 3 bases, the J end by 7 bases, with 10 bases between. This CDR3 has 13 residues. From germline, CDR1 is SNHLY and CDR2 FYNNEI.

V usage is TRBV7-2 and J usage is TRBJ1-1; no clear D gene. The germline gives CDR1 SGHTA, CDR2 FQGNSA. CDR3 length: 15 residues. V was clipped by 1 base and J by 4 bases, with 13 bases between them. The CDR3 DNA sequence: TGTGCCAGCAGCTTAGGGTTTGGTTTGGGCACTGAAGCTTTCTTT. It yields the protein CASSLGFGLGTEAFF.

The DNA of the CDR3 is TGTGCCAGCAGTCCAGGGGTGGCAGATACGCAGTATTTT. Its translation: CASSPGVADTQYF. The chain is built from TRBV6-5 and TRBJ2-3; TRBD1 is a possible D gene (6 bases). V was clipped by 5 bases and J by 4 bases, with 10 bases between them. The CDR3 is 13 residues long. Germline assignment: CDR1 MNHEY and CDR2 SVGAGI.

The J gene is TRBJ2-7, the V gene TRBV18; 7 nucleotides match TRBD1. This CDR3 spans 14 amino acids. Germline V gene sequence: CDR1 KGHSH, CDR2 LQKENI. V was clipped by 5 bases and J by 4 bases; unmatched bases: 8. CDR3 protein: CASSTGTEIYEQYF. For the CDR3, the DNA is TGTGCCAGCTCAACCGGGACAGAGATTTACGAGCAGTACTTC. The full variable domain, with the rest looked up from reference TRBV18 and TRBJ2-7, is NAGVMQNPRHLVRRRGQEARLRCSPMKGHSHVYWYRQLPEEGLKFMVYLQKENIIDESGMPKERFSAEFPKEGPSILRIQQVVRGDSAAYFCASSTGTEIYEQYFGPGTRLTVT.

This clone is a singleton in its sample. This chain joins TRBV30 and TRBJ2-2, with D tentatively TRBD1 or TRBD2 (5 bases each). Germline-derived CDR1 and CDR2 are GTSNPN and SVGIG (reference sequence). V was trimmed by 8 bases and J by 9 bases, leaving 22 bases between them. The CDR3 consists of 14 residues. The CDR3 spells CARRDRPSPWELFF. The CDR3, as DNA: TGTGCCCGACGGGACCGACCTTCTCCGTGGGAGCTGTTTTTT.

The J gene is TRBJ2-2, the V gene TRBV29-1; 10 bases are a match to TRBD2. This CDR3 has 15 residues. The V gene's germline CDR1 is SQVTM and CDR2 ANQGSEA. The ends lost 2 bases at V and 5 bases at J; junction bases unmatched: 5. CDR3 protein: CSVEYGTSATGELFF. In nucleotides, the CDR3 is TGCAGCGTTGAATACGGGACTAGCGCTACCGGGGAGCTGTTTTTT.

This clone occurred once. The chain joins TRBV4-2 to TRBJ2-1; a possible D gene is TRBD2 (5 bases). The CDR3 is 15 residues long. Looked up from germline, CDR1 is LGHNA and CDR2 is YNFKEQ. V was cut by 2 bases and J by 8 bases, with 16 bases left in between. For the CDR3, the DNA is TGTGCCAGCAGCCAAAGGCTTCTTGCCGGGGATGAGCAGTTCTTC. It encodes CASSQRLLAGDEQFF.

The V gene is TRBV29-1, the J gene TRBJ2-1, with D maybe TRBD1 (5 bases). CDR1 SQVTM and CDR2 ANQGSEA come from the germline V gene. Between the trimmed V and J ends, which lost 4 bases and 7 bases, there was a span of 14 bases. The CDR3 runs to 13 residues. The CDR3 bases are TGCAGCGTTGCGGTTCAGGGCAGAAATGAGCAGTTCTTC. Translation gives CSVAVQGRNEQFF.

The rearrangement joins TRBV5-1 to TRBJ2-1; 10 bases are a match to TRBD2. CDR1 SGHRS and CDR2 YFSETQ come from the germline V gene. Unmatched junction bases numbered 6, after V lost 4 bases and J lost 2 bases. The CDR3 sequence is 16 residues long. CDR3 nucleotides: TGCGCCAGCAGCCTAGGACTAGCGGCCACCTACAATGAGCAGTTCTTC. Translating it yields CASSLGLAATYNEQFF.

This clone was picked up a small number of times. The chain carries TRBV7-9 and TRBJ2-1; no clear D. V lost 1 base to trimming and J lost 0 bases, with 10 bases between them. CDR3 length equals 16 residues. The germline CDR1 and CDR2 sequences are SEHNR and FQNEAQ (reference sequence). CDR3: CASSLVSVLSYNEQFF. For the CDR3, the DNA is TGTGCCAGCAGCTTAGTTTCTGTGCTCTCCTACAATGAGCAGTTCTTC.

The V and J genes are TRBV7-8 and TRBJ1-1, with D unclear. The length of the CDR3 is 16 residues. Trimming left V 0 bases short and J 0 bases short, with 11 bases between. The germline V gene has CDR1 SGHVS and CDR2 FQNEAQ. The CDR3 DNA follows: TGTGCCAGCAGCTTAGCTTGGGAGACCTTGAACACTGAAGCTTTCTTT. Translated, it gives CASSLAWETLNTEAFF.

The J gene is TRBJ2-7, the V gene TRBV5-1; D possibly corresponds to TRBD2 (6 bases). The CDR3 is 13 amino acids. The V gene's germline CDR1 is SGHRS and CDR2 YFSETQ. V shed 7 bases and J shed 0 bases, with 11 bases lying between them. DNA of the CDR3: TGCGCCAGCTGCGTCGGGAGCTCCTACGAGCAGTACTTC. Encoded protein: CASCVGSSYEQYF. Full variable domain (rest looked up from reference TRBV5-1 and TRBJ2-7): KAGVTQTPRYLIKTRGQQVTLSCSPISGHRSVSWYQQTPGQGLQFLFEYFSETQRNKGNFPGRFSGRQFSNSRSEMNVSTLELGDSALYLCASCVGSSYEQYFGPGTRLTVT.

This clone has just a few counts. The sample carries other DNA sequences with the same CDR3. The genes are TRBV29-1 and TRBJ1-1; no firm D call. CDR1 SQVTM and CDR2 ANQGSEA come from the germline V gene. The CDR3 totals 12 residues. The germline V and J ends were trimmed by 5 bases and 0 bases, with 7 bases remaining between them. Written as DNA, the CDR3 is TGCAGCGTTACGGTCATGAACACTGAAGCTTTCTTT. Encoded protein: CSVTVMNTEAFF. Looking up the rest from reference TRBV29-1 and TRBJ1-1 gives the full variable domain: SAVISQKPSRDICQRGTSLTIQCQVDSQVTMMFWYRQQPGQSLTLIATANQGSEATYESGFVIDKFPISRPNLTFSTLTVSNMSPEDSSIYLCSVTVMNTEAFFGQGTRLTVV.

The chain links TRBV28 to TRBJ2-5; tentatively, D is TRBD1 (5 bases). In germline, CDR1 is MDHEN, CDR2 SYDVKM. Trimming shortened V by 6 bases and J by 1 base, and 12 bases separated the two germline ends. This CDR3 has 14 residues. CDR3 residues: CASRKTGFQETQYF. The CDR3 nucleotides read TGTGCCAGCAGAAAAACAGGTTTCCAAGAGACCCAGTACTTC.

The chain couples TRBV7-6 to TRBJ2-3; TRBD1 agrees at 8 bases. Germline-derived CDR1 and CDR2 are SGHVS and FNYEAQ. Trimming removed 5 bases from V and 3 bases from J; junction bases left unmatched: 1. CDR3 length: 13 amino acids. CDR3 bases: TGTGCCAGCAGCAGACAGGGGACAGATACGCAGTATTTT. Protein product: CASSRQGTDTQYF.

This sequence joins TRBV4-1 and TRBJ2-5, with D possibly matching TRBD2 (5 bases). Germline-derived CDR1 and CDR2 are MGHRA and YSYEKL. This CDR3 comprises 15 residues. Trimming pared 2 bases from V and 5 bases from J, leaving 15 bases between. The CDR3 DNA reads as TGCGCCAGCAGCCAAACCCCCTATCCGGGGGAGACCCAGTACTTC. It yields the protein CASSQTPYPGETQYF.

This clone appeared a few times. This chain connects TRBV4-3 to TRBJ2-7; D might be TRBD1 (6 bases). With 1 base removed from V and 0 bases from J, the gap between germline ends came to 13 bases. In germline, CDR1 is LGHNA, CDR2 YSLEER. The length of the CDR3 is 16 residues. CDR3 bases: TGCGCCAGCAGCCAAGGAGTCGGACAGTACTCCTACGAGCAGTACTTC. This gives the protein CASSQGVGQYSYEQYF.

The chain recombines TRBV27 with TRBJ2-2, with TRBD1 matching 9 bases. Germline CDR1 MNHEY, CDR2 SMNVEV (reference sequence). The CDR3 is 16 residues long. J lost 2 bases, V lost 5 bases, and 6 bases had no gene match. The CDR3 DNA reads as TGTGCCAGCAGTCGACAGGGGGTTTTAAACACCGGGGAGCTGTTTTTT. This sequence encodes CASSRQGVLNTGELFF.

The CDR3 sequence is CASLAGTTDTQYF. The CDR3 coding sequence is TGTGCCAGCTTGGCAGGGACCACAGATACGCAGTATTTT. V is TRBV6-5 and J is TRBJ2-3, with D perhaps being TRBD1 or TRBD2 (5 bases each). CDR3 length: 13 residues. V was pared by 8 bases and J by 2 bases, with 11 bases between. Germline CDR1 and CDR2: MNHEY and SVGAGI.

This rearrangement joins TRBV6-5 to TRBJ2-7; D gene unclear. The germline V gene has CDR1 MNHEY and CDR2 SVGAGI. The CDR3 is made up of 14 amino acids. Trimming removed 2 bases at V and 0 bases at J, with 8 bases between. The CDR3 coding sequence is TGTGCCAGCAGTTACGAGTCGTTCTCCTACGAGCAGTACTTC. It translates to CASSYESFSYEQYF.